A selection of T cell receptor beta chains follows, all from one sample in a study of regulatory T cells in long-lasting Graves disease. From the multiplex PCR reads, TCRdb called clonotypes with MiXCR, one entry per CDR3 protein. The sample carries roughly 450,000 distinct CDR3 sequences, around 21% recorded once. The sample was peripheral blood mononuclear cells (PBMCs), taken when the disease was refractory, from a patient treated with antithyroid drugs. These receptors were collected from a female donor with Graves disease. The CDR3 runs from the conserved cysteine through the conserved F or W. The D gene is left open where the match is weak. Part of the rows lack a size; the others show once, few, many or a class for expanded clones.

CDR3: CASSLPGDQIMITQRGCAYEQYF; DNA: TGCGCCAGCAGCTTGCCTGGGGACCAGATCATGATAACCCAACGAGGGTGCGCCTACGAGCAGTACTTC; size: few; J: TRBJ2-7; length: 23; V: TRBV5-1; D: .
CDR3: CSVERGAEVAFF; DNA: TGCAGCGTTGAAAGGGGGGCAGAGGTAGCTTTCTTT; size: few; J: TRBJ1-1; length: 12; V: TRBV29-1; D: .
CDR3: CASSWGHSGANVLTF; DNA: TGTGCCAGCAGTTGGGGGCACTCTGGGGCCAACGTCCTGACTTTC; size: many; J: TRBJ2-6; length: 15; V: TRBV12-3/TRBV12-4; D: .
CDR3: CASRGYGVTDTQYF; DNA: TGTGCCAGCAGGGGCTATGGGGTAACAGATACGCAGTATTTT; size: .; J: TRBJ2-3; length: 14; V: TRBV2; D: .
CDR3: CSARVRRQGYEQYF; DNA: TGCAGTGCTAGAGTGCGTCGACAGGGCTACGAGCAGTACTTC; size: .; J: TRBJ2-7; length: 14; V: TRBV20-1; D: TRBD1
CDR3: CASSLAGLAGDGSETQYF; DNA: TGCGCCAGCAGCTTGGCGGGACTAGCGGGAGATGGTTCCGAGACCCAGTACTTC; size: .; J: TRBJ2-5; length: 18; V: TRBV5-1; D: TRBD2
CDR3: CASSLSGGGGGQPQHF; DNA: TGTGCCAGCAGCCTAAGCGGAGGGGGCGGGGGTCAGCCCCAGCATTTT; size: many; J: TRBJ1-5; length: 16; V: TRBV28; D: TRBD1
CDR3: CASSYSGGGGVNTEAFF; DNA: TGTGCCAGCAGTTATTCGGGCGGGGGGGGCGTTAACACTGAAGCTTTCTTT; size: .; J: TRBJ1-1; length: 17; V: TRBV6-5; D: .
CDR3: CASSGAASGLQETQYF; DNA: TGCGCCAGCAGTGGGGCGGCTAGCGGGCTCCAAGAGACCCAGTACTTC; size: few; J: TRBJ2-5; length: 16; V: TRBV10-1; D: TRBD2
CDR3: CASSPRTPTTGPGGEQYF; DNA: TGTGCCAGCAGCCCCCGCACCCCGACCACGGGGCCCGGGGGGGAGCAGTACTTC; size: .; J: TRBJ2-7; length: 18; V: TRBV9; D: TRBD2
CDR3: CASSVGRWLTEAFF; DNA: TGTGCCAGCAGTGTAGGCAGGTGGTTAACTGAAGCTTTCTTT; size: many; J: TRBJ1-1; length: 14; V: TRBV2; D: .
CDR3: CASSIPVGGELFF; DNA: TGTGCCAGTAGTATTCCCGTTGGCGGGGAGCTGTTTTTT; size: .; J: TRBJ2-2; length: 13; V: TRBV19; D: .
CDR3: CASSPRTGIKHF; DNA: TGTGCCAGCAGTCCAAGGACAGGGATTAAGCATTTT; size: many; J: TRBJ1-5; length: 12; V: TRBV2; D: TRBD1
CDR3: CASSSRGRLVNEKLFF; DNA: TGTGCCAGTAGTAGCAGGGGGCGCCTTGTGAATGAAAAACTGTTTTTT; size: .; J: TRBJ1-4; length: 16; V: TRBV19; D: TRBD1
CDR3: CASGLNQPQHF; DNA: TGTGCCAGCGGACTCAATCAGCCCCAGCATTTT; size: few; J: TRBJ1-5; length: 11; V: TRBV7-2; D: .
CDR3: CASSEAGLFYGYTF; DNA: TGTGCCAGCAGTGAAGCGGGACTTTTCTATGGCTACACCTTC; size: .; J: TRBJ1-2; length: 14; V: TRBV6-1; D: .
CDR3: CASSVYRANSPLHF; DNA: TGTGCCAGCAGCGTATACAGGGCCAATTCACCCCTCCACTTT; size: .; J: TRBJ1-6; length: 14; V: TRBV9; D: .
CDR3: CASSVDPGDTEAFF; DNA: TGTGCCAGCAGCGTAGATCCGGGCGACACTGAAGCTTTCTTT; size: .; J: TRBJ1-1; length: 14; V: TRBV9; D: .
CDR3: CASSLQGGLNYGYTF; DNA: TGTGCCAGCAGCCTACAGGGGGGTCTCAACTATGGCTACACCTTC; size: many; J: TRBJ1-2; length: 15; V: TRBV28; D: TRBD1
CDR3: CASSLFLVNSGANVLTF; DNA: TGTGCCAGCAGCTTATTTCTGGTAAACTCTGGGGCCAACGTCCTGACTTTC; size: .; J: TRBJ2-6; length: 17; V: TRBV7-8; D: .
CDR3: CASSQDRGRYEQYF; DNA: TGCGCCAGCAGCCAAGATCGGGGACGGTACGAGCAGTACTTC; size: .; J: TRBJ2-7; length: 14; V: TRBV4-3; D: .
CDR3: CATSRGGSNQPQHF; DNA: TGTGCCACCAGCAGAGGAGGTAGCAATCAGCCCCAGCATTTT; size: .; J: TRBJ1-5; length: 14; V: TRBV15; D: .
CDR3: CATSARQGSTYNEQFF; DNA: TGTGCCACCAGTGCCCGACAGGGTAGCACCTACAATGAGCAGTTCTTC; size: few; J: TRBJ2-1; length: 16; V: TRBV24-1; D: TRBD1
CDR3: CASSPMDGANYGYTF; DNA: TGTGCCAGCTCACCGATGGACGGAGCTAACTATGGCTACACCTTC; size: many; J: TRBJ1-2; length: 15; V: TRBV18; D: .
CDR3: CAISESVAGPYEQYF; DNA: TGTGCCATCAGTGAGTCCGTAGCGGGGCCCTACGAGCAGTACTTC; size: few; J: TRBJ2-7; length: 15; V: TRBV10-3; D: TRBD2
CDR3: CASILKQGPDTEAFF; DNA: TGTGCCAGCATCCTCAAACAGGGGCCGGACACTGAAGCTTTCTTT; size: many; J: TRBJ1-1; length: 15; V: TRBV6-1; D: TRBD1
CDR3: CASSFGGGFNYGYTF; DNA: TGTGCCAGCAGCTTTGGCGGGGGATTCAACTATGGCTACACCTTC; size: many; J: TRBJ1-2; length: 15; V: TRBV11-2; D: .
CDR3: CASSSGIAASYEQYF; DNA: TGTGCCAGCAGCTCAGGAATAGCGGCTTCCTACGAGCAGTACTTC; size: .; J: TRBJ2-7; length: 15; V: TRBV7-9; D: .
CDR3: CAATGGGETQYF; DNA: TGTGCCGCCACAGGGGGCGGGGAGACCCAGTACTTC; size: many; J: TRBJ2-5; length: 12; V: TRBV6-1; D: TRBD1
CDR3: CSARRDRGFREQYF; DNA: TGCAGTGCTAGAAGGGACAGGGGATTTAGGGAGCAGTACTTC; size: .; J: TRBJ2-7; length: 14; V: TRBV20-1; D: TRBD1
CDR3: CASSGGGHYEQYF; DNA: TGTGCCAGCAGTGGAGGGGGGCACTACGAGCAGTACTTC; size: many; J: TRBJ2-7; length: 13; V: TRBV6-1; D: .
CDR3: CASRPAGGYNEQFF; DNA: TGTGCCAGCCGCCCGGCGGGGGGTTACAATGAGCAGTTCTTC; size: .; J: TRBJ2-1; length: 14; V: TRBV27; D: TRBD2
CDR3: CAWTLGTETQYF; DNA: TGTGCCTGGACGTTAGGGACGGAGACCCAGTACTTC; size: few; J: TRBJ2-5; length: 12; V: TRBV30; D: .
CDR3: CASSYTSGRAETQYF; DNA: TGTGCCAGCAGCTATACTAGCGGGAGAGCTGAGACCCAGTACTTC; size: many; J: TRBJ2-5; length: 15; V: TRBV11-2; D: TRBD2
CDR3: CTSSSVHTEAFF; DNA: TGTACCAGCAGCTCCGTCCACACTGAAGCTTTCTTT; size: .; J: TRBJ1-1; length: 12; V: TRBV7-9; D: .
CDR3: CSARSGRAPSYEQYF; DNA: TGCAGTGCTAGGAGCGGGAGGGCCCCGAGCTACGAGCAGTACTTC; size: .; J: TRBJ2-7; length: 15; V: TRBV20-1; D: TRBD2
CDR3: CASSLREYGYTF; DNA: TGTGCCAGCAGCCTTCGGGAGTATGGCTACACCTTC; size: many; J: TRBJ1-2; length: 12; V: TRBV28; D: .
CDR3: CASSDQDPNIQYF; DNA: TGTGCCAGCAGTGACCAGGACCCAAACATTCAGTACTTC; size: many; J: TRBJ2-4; length: 13; V: TRBV2; D: .
CDR3: CASSYYVAETQYF; DNA: TGTGCCAGCAGTTACTACGTGGCCGAGACCCAGTACTTC; size: many; J: TRBJ2-5; length: 13; V: TRBV6-2/TRBV6-3; D: .
CDR3: CASSVQDRGYEQYF; DNA: TGTGCCAGCAGTGTTCAGGACAGGGGCTACGAGCAGTACTTC; size: many; J: TRBJ2-7; length: 14; V: TRBV6-1; D: TRBD1
CDR3: CAWSPPGPTRHEQFF; DNA: TGTGCCTGGAGTCCTCCGGGCCCAACCAGGCATGAGCAGTTCTTC; size: .; J: TRBJ2-1; length: 15; V: TRBV30; D: .
CDR3: CASSVWGGVNTEAFF; DNA: TGTGCCAGCAGCGTATGGGGGGGCGTGAACACTGAAGCTTTCTTT; size: .; J: TRBJ1-1; length: 15; V: TRBV9; D: .
CDR3: CSASGGRHSTDTQYF; DNA: TGCAGTGCTAGTGGAGGGAGGCATAGCACAGATACGCAGTATTTT; size: many; J: TRBJ2-3; length: 15; V: TRBV20-1; D: .
CDR3: CASRPVGLGIYEQYF; DNA: TGTGCCAGCAGGCCTGTGGGCCTTGGGATCTACGAGCAGTACTTC; size: many; J: TRBJ2-7; length: 15; V: TRBV28; D: .
CDR3: CASSPRQGPRSYEQYF; DNA: TGTGCCAGCAGTCCCCGACAGGGCCCGCGGTCCTACGAGCAGTACTTC; size: .; J: TRBJ2-7; length: 16; V: TRBV28; D: TRBD1
CDR3: CASRPTHRDRGSVISMNTEAFF; DNA: TGTGCCAGCAGGCCGACGCACCGGGACAGGGGATCGGTGATATCCATGAACACTGAAGCTTTCTTT; size: .; J: TRBJ1-1; length: 22; V: TRBV3-1; D: TRBD1
CDR3: CASSLGPGLAYEQYF; DNA: TGCGCCAGCAGCTTAGGCCCGGGACTAGCATACGAGCAGTACTTC; size: .; J: TRBJ2-7; length: 15; V: TRBV5-1; D: TRBD2
CDR3: CASSKDRSSYEQYF; DNA: TGTGCCAGCAGTAAAGACAGGAGCTCCTACGAGCAGTACTTC; size: few; J: TRBJ2-7; length: 14; V: TRBV6-1; D: .
CDR3: CASSSIGQGRKTQYF; DNA: TGTGCCAGCAGCTCTATAGGACAGGGCCGAAAGACCCAGTACTTC; size: many; J: TRBJ2-5; length: 15; V: TRBV13; D: TRBD1
CDR3: CATSGAGGMETQYF; DNA: TGTGCCACCAGTGGAGCAGGGGGCATGGAGACCCAGTACTTC; size: many; J: TRBJ2-5; length: 14; V: TRBV24-1; D: TRBD1
CDR3: CASSHGLAGVADTQYF; DNA: TGTGCCAGCAGCCACGGACTAGCGGGAGTGGCAGATACGCAGTATTTT; size: .; J: TRBJ2-3; length: 16; V: TRBV11-2; D: TRBD2
CDR3: CASSESKQGLVNTEAFF; DNA: TGTGCCAGCAGCGAATCAAAACAGGGTCTGGTGAACACTGAAGCTTTCTTT; size: few; J: TRBJ1-1; length: 17; V: TRBV7-9; D: .
CDR3: CASSFWDRGYGYTF; DNA: TGTGCCAGCAGCTTTTGGGACAGGGGCTATGGCTACACCTTC; size: .; J: TRBJ1-2; length: 14; V: TRBV5-6; D: TRBD1
CDR3: CSAVGTVYSNQPQHF; DNA: TGCAGTGCTGTAGGGACAGTTTATAGCAATCAGCCCCAGCATTTT; size: few; J: TRBJ1-5; length: 15; V: TRBV20-1; D: TRBD1
CDR3: CASSPGNTIYF; DNA: TGTGCCAGCAGTCCAGGAAACACCATATATTTT; size: few; J: TRBJ1-3; length: 11; V: TRBV28; D: .